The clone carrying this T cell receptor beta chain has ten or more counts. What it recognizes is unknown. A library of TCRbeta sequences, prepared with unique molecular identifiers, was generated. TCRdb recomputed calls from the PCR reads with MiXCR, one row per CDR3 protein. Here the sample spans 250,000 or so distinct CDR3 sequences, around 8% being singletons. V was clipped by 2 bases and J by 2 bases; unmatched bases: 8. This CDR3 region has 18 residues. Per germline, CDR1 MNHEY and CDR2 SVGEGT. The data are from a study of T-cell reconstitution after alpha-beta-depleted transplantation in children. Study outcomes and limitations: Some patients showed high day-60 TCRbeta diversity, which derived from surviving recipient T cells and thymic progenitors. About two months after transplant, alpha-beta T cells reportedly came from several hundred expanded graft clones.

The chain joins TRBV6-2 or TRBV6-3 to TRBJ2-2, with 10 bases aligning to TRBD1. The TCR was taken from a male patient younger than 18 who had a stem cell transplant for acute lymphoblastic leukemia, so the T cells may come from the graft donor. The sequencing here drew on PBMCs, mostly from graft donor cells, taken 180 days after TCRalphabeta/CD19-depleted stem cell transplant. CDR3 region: CASSYPTGGEVNTGELFF. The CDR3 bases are TGTGCCAGCAGTTACCCGACAGGGGGCGAGGTTAACACCGGGGAGCTGTTTTTT.